The 2 T cell receptor beta chains reported below all come from one sample, sequenced in a study of T cells in Graves' hyperthyroidism and ophthalmopathy. Amplification of TCR beta CDR3 regions used RNA as the template. RT-PCR in the first round (using the HTBI primer set) targeted the TCR CDR3. A single record per CDR3 protein comes from TCRdb applying MiXCR to the multiplex PCR reads. The sample has 690,000 or so distinct CDR3 sequences, roughly 20% seen once. Input material: blood. Receptor source: a woman between 45 and 60 years old with Graves' hyperthyroidism that later progressed to Graves' ophthalmopathy.

The rearrangement links TRBV9 to TRBJ2-7; 7 nucleotides align to TRBD2. CDR3 length: 16 residues. CDR1 SGDLS and CDR2 YYNGEE come from the germline V gene. Germline trimming cut 0 bases from V and 7 bases from J; bases unmatched to any gene: 13. The CDR3 region is CASSVVPDLRGGEQYF. The CDR3 DNA follows: TGTGCCAGCAGCGTAGTGCCGGACCTGCGGGGAGGGGAGCAGTACTTC.

This clonotype turned up a few times. V is TRBV30 and J is TRBJ1-1; D is undetermined. This CDR3 spans 15 amino acids. With 0 bases removed from V and 6 bases from J, the gap between germline ends came to 17 bases. Germline-derived CDR1 and CDR2 are GTSNPN and SVGIG (reference sequence). The CDR3 bases are TGTGCCTGGAGTGTAAGGAAGTTAGGTTTATCTGAAGCTTTCTTT. This gives the protein CAWSVRKLGLSEAFF.